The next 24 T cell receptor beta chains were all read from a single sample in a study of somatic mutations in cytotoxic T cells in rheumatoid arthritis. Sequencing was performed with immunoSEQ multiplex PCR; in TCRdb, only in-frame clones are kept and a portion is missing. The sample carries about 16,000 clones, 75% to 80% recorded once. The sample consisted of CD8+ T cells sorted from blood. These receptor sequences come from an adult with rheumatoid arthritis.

CDR3 loop: CASSLAPQAYTNEKLFF. The CDR3 DNA reads as TGTGCCAGCAGCTTGGCCCCACAGGCATACACTAATGAAAAACTGTTTTTT. The chain couples TRBV5-6 to TRBJ1-4; maybe TRBD1 (5 bases). The CDR3 length is 17 residues. Per the germline V gene, CDR1 is SGHDT and CDR2 is YYEEEE. The V and J ends lost 0 bases and 2 bases respectively, with 14 bases between them.

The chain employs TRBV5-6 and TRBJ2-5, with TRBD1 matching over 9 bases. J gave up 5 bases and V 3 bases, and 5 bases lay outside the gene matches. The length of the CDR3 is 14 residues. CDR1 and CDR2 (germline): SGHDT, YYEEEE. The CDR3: CASSSGTGHETQYF. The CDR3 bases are TGTGCCAGCAGCTCCGGGACAGGGCACGAGACCCAGTACTTC.

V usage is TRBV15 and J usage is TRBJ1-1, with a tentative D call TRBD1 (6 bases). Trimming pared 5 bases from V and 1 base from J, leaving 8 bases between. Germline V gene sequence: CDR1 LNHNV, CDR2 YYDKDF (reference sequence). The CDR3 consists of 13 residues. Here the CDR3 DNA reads TGTGCCACCAGCGAGACAGGGAACACTGAAGCTTTCTTT. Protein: CATSETGNTEAFF. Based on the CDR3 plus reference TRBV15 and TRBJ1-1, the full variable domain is DAMVIQNPRYQVTQFGKPVTLSCSQTLNHNVMYWYQQKSSQAPKLLFHYYDKDFNNEADTPDNFQSRRPNTSFCFLDIRSPGLGDTAMYLCATSETGNTEAFFGQGTRLTVV.

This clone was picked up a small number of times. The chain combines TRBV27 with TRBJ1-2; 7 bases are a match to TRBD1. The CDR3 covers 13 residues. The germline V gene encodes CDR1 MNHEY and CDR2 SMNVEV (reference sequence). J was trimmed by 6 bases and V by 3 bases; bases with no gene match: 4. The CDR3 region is CASSLGQKNGYTF. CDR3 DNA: TGTGCCAGCAGTTTGGGACAGAAGAATGGCTACACCTTC.

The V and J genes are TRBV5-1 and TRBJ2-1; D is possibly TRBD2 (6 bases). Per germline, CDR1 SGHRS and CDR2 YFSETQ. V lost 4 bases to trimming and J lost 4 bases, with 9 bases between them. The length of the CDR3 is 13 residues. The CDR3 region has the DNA TGCGCCAGCAGCGGGGGGATGTACAATGAGCAGTTCTTC. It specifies CASSGGMYNEQFF.

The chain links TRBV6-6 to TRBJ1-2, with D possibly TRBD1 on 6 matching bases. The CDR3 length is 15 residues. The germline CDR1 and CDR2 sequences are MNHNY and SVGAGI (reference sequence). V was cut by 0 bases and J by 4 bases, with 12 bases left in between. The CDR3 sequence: CASSYSRGRGYGYTF. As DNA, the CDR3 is TGTGCCAGCAGTTACTCGAGGGGCAGGGGCTATGGCTACACCTTC.

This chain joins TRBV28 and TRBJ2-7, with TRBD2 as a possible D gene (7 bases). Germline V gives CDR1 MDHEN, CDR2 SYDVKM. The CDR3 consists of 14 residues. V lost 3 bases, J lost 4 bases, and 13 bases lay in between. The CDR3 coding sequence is TGTGCCAGCAGTTTTGTGGGGGGGCGGTACGAGCAGTACTTC. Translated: CASSFVGGRYEQYF.

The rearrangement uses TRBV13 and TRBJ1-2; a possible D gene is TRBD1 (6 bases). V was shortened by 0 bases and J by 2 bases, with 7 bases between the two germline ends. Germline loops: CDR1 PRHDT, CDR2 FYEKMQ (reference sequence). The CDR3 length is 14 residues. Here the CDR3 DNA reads TGTGCCAGCAGCTTAGGCACAGGGAACTATGGCTACACCTTC. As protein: CASSLGTGNYGYTF.

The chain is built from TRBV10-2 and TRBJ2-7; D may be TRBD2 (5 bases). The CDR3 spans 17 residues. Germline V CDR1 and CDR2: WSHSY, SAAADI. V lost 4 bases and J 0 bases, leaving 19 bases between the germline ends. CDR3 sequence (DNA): TGCGCCAGCAGTGGGGTGGGATCGGGAAGTAGCTCCTACGAGCAGTACTTC. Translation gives CASSGVGSGSSSYEQYF.

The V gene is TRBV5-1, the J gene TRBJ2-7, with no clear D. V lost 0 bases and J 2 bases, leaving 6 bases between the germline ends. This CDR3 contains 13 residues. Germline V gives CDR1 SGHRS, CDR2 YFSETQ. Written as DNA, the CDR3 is TGCGCCAGCAGCTTGGCTACAGCCTACGAGCAGTACTTC. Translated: CASSLATAYEQYF.

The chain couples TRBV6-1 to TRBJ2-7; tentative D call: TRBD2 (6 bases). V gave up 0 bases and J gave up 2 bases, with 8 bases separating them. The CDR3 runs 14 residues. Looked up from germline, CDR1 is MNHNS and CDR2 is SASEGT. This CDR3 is CASSEAEGAYEQYF. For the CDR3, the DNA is TGTGCCAGCAGTGAAGCGGAGGGCGCCTACGAGCAGTACTTC.

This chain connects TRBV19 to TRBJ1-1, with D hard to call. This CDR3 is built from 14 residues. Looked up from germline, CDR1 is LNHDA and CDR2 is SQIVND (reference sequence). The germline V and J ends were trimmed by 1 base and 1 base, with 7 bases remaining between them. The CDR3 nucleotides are TGTGCCAGTAGTATAGTGATTCAGAACACTGAAGCTTTCTTT. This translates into CASSIVIQNTEAFF.

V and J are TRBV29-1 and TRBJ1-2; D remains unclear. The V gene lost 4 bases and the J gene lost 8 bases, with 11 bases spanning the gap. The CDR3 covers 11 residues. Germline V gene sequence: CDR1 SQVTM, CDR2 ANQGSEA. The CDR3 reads CSVVWTRGYTF. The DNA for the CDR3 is TGCAGCGTTGTGTGGACGAGGGGCTACACCTTC.

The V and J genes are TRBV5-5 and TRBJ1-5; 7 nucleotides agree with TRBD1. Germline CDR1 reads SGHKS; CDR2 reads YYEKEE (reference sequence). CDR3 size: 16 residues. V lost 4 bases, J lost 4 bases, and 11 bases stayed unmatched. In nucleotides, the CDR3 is TGTGCCAGCAGCAAGACAGGGATACCCTTTAATCAGCCCCAGCATTTT. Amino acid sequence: CASSKTGIPFNQPQHF.

As DNA, the CDR3 is TGTGCCAGCTCGTTGGTTTTTAACACTGAAGCTTTCTTT. Protein product: CASSLVFNTEAFF. This chain links TRBV18 with TRBJ1-1; unclear D gene. V was pared by 6 bases and J by 2 bases, with 10 bases between. CDR3 length: 13 residues. Looked up from germline, CDR1 is KGHSH and CDR2 is LQKENI.

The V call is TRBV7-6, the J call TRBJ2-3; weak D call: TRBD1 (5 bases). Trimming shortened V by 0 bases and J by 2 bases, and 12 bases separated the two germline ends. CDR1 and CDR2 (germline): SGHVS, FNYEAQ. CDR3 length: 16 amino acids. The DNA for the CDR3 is TGTGCCAGCAGCTTAGCGCCAAGGACACTCACAGATACGCAGTATTTT. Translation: CASSLAPRTLTDTQYF.

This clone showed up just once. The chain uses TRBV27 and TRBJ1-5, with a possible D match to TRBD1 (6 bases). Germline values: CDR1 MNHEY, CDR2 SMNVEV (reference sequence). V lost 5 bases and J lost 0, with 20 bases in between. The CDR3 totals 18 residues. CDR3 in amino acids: CASSPHLRGVNSNQPQHF. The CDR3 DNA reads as TGTGCCAGCAGTCCCCACCTGAGGGGGGTCAATAGCAATCAGCCCCAGCATTTT.

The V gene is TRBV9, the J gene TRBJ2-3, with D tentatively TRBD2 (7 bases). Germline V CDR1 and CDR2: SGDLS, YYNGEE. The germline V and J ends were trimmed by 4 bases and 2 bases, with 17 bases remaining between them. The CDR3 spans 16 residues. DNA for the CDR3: TGTGCCAGCAGCCCTCAGGCGGGGGCGTTCACAGATACGCAGTATTTT. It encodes CASSPQAGAFTDTQYF.

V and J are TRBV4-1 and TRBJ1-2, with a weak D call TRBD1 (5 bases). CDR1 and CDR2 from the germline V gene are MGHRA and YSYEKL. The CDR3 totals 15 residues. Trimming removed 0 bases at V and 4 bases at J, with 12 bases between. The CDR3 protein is CASSQDVRGVYGYTF. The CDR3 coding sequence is TGCGCCAGCAGCCAAGACGTGCGGGGGGTCTATGGCTACACCTTC.

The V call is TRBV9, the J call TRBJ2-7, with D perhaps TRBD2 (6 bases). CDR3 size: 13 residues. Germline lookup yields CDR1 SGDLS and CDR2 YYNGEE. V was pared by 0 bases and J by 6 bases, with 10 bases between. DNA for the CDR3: TGTGCCAGCAGCGTAGGGGGGGAGACCGAGCAGTACTTC. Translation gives CASSVGGETEQYF.

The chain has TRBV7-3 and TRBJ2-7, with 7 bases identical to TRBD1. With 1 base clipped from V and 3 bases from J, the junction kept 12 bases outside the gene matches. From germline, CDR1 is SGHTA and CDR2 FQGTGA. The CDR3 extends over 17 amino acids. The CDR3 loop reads CASSLNGDRVAYYEQYF. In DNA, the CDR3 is TGTGCCAGCAGCTTAAACGGGGACAGAGTAGCCTACTACGAGCAGTACTTC.

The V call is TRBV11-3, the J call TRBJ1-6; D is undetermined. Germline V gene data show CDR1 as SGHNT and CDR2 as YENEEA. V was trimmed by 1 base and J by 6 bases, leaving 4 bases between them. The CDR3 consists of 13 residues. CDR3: CASSLGGNSPLHF. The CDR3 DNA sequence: TGTGCCAGCAGCTTAGGGGGTAATTCACCCCTCCACTTT.

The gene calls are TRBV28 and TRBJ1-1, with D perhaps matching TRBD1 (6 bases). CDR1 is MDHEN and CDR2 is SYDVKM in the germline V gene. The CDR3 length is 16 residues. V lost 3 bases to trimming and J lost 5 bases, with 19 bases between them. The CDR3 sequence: CASSFRLAGARTEAFF. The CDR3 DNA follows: TGTGCCAGCAGTTTTAGGCTTGCGGGGGCGCGGACTGAAGCTTTCTTT. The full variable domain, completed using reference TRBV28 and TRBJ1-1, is DVKVTQSSRYLVKRTGEKVFLECVQDMDHENMFWYRQDPGLGLRLIYFSYDVKMKEKGDIPEGYSVSREKKERFSLILESASTNQTSMYLCASSFRLAGARTEAFFGQGTRLTVV.

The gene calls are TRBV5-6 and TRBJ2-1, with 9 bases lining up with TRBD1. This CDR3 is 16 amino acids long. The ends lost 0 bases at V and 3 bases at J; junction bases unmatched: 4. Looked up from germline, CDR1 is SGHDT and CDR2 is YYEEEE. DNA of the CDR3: TGTGCCAGCAGCTTGGTTAGACAGGGGGACTACAATGAGCAGTTCTTC. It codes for CASSLVRQGDYNEQFF. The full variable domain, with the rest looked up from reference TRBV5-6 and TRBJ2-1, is DAGVTQSPTHLIKTRGQQVTLRCSPKSGHDTVSWYQQALGQGPQFIFQYYEEEERQRGNFPDRFSGHQFPNYSSELNVNALLLGDSALYLCASSLVRQGDYNEQFFGPGTRLTVL.